This passage covers 18 T cell receptor beta chains from one sample sequenced in a study of blood T cell repertoires in COVID-19. Only in-frame clones appear in the TCRdb table, and some are missing; sequencing was by immunoSEQ multiplex PCR. Of under 150,000 clones in the sample, approximately 86% were seen once. Sequencing input: PBMCs or T cells enriched from blood (not recorded which). Receptor source: a woman aged 45-59 years who had recovered from COVID-19.

V gene TRBV5-5 combines with J gene TRBJ2-2; the match to TRBD2 covers 8 bases. This CDR3 comprises 17 residues. The V and J ends lost 6 bases and 3 bases, in that order; junction bases with no gene match: 13. From germline, CDR1 is SGHKS and CDR2 YYEKEE (reference sequence). CDR3 sequence reads: CASIPSVAGIDTGELFF. The CDR3 DNA is TGTGCCAGCATCCCTTCGGTAGCGGGGATAGACACCGGGGAGCTGTTTTTT.

This clone was counted only a few times. This sequence joins TRBV11-3 and TRBJ2-1; possible D gene TRBD2, 5 bases. Deletions cut 1 base from V and 0 bases from J, with 7 bases between. CDR3 length: 15 residues. Germline CDR1 reads SGHNT; CDR2 reads YENEEA. CDR3 loop: CASSLGRSSYNEQFF. CDR3 sequence (DNA): TGTGCCAGCAGCTTAGGGAGGAGCTCCTACAATGAGCAGTTCTTC. Based on the CDR3 plus reference TRBV11-3 and TRBJ2-1, the full variable domain is EAGVVQSPRYKIIEKKQPVAFWCNPISGHNTLYWYLQNLGQGPELLIRYENEEAVDDSQLPKDRFSAERLKGVDSTLKIQPAELGDSAVYLCASSLGRSSYNEQFFGPGTRLTVL.

This rearrangement joins TRBV7-9 to TRBJ1-1; the D is unclear. This CDR3 has 14 amino acids. Trimming cost V 1 base and J 3 bases, with 9 bases left between them. Germline CDR1 reads SEHNR; CDR2 reads FQNEAQ (reference sequence). The CDR3 region has the DNA TGTGCCAGCAGCTTAGGTCTCGGGGACACTGAAGCTTTCTTT. This encodes CASSLGLGDTEAFF.

This clone has only one observation. The chain couples TRBV5-1 to TRBJ1-5, with TRBD1 as a possible D gene (5 bases). The germline CDR1 and CDR2 sequences are SGHRS and YFSETQ. The CDR3 length is 17 residues. With 3 bases removed from V and 0 bases from J, the gap between germline ends came to 16 bases. The CDR3 region is CASSWGDGGVSNQPQHF. The CDR3 coding sequence is TGCGCCAGCAGCTGGGGGGACGGTGGGGTTAGCAATCAGCCCCAGCATTTT.

The genes are TRBV3-1 (or the pseudogene TRBV3-2) and TRBJ2-7; D possibly corresponds to TRBD1 (6 bases). V lost 2 bases to trimming and J lost 4 bases, with 9 bases between them. Germline values: CDR1 LGHDT, CDR2 YNNKEL (reference sequence). The CDR3 consists of 13 residues. The CDR3 DNA reads TGTGCCAGCAGCCAATACCAGGGGTACGAGCAGTACTTC. It yields the protein CASSQYQGYEQYF.

The rearrangement joins TRBV7-2 to TRBJ1-6; D may be TRBD1 (5 bases). Trimming stripped 6 bases from V and 7 bases from J, with 13 bases between. CDR3 size: 14 residues. Germline CDR1 is SGHTA and CDR2 is FQGNSA. The CDR3 sequence is CASSFQGENSPLHF. CDR3 in DNA: TGTGCCAGCAGTTTTCAGGGCGAGAATTCACCCCTCCACTTT.

The V call is TRBV3-1 (or the pseudogene TRBV3-2), the J call TRBJ1-3; a possible D gene is TRBD1 (6 bases). The CDR3 consists of 16 residues. The germline V gene encodes CDR1 LGHDT and CDR2 YNNKEL (reference sequence). The V and J ends lost 2 bases and 2 bases respectively, with 13 bases between them. The CDR3 region is CASSQNRDAAGNTIYF. Here the CDR3 DNA reads TGTGCCAGCAGCCAAAACAGGGATGCCGCTGGAAACACCATATATTTT.

The V and J genes are TRBV5-6 and TRBJ2-2; TRBD1 matches 10 bases. Germline V CDR1 and CDR2: SGHDT, YYEEEE. This CDR3 is 15 amino acids long. V shed 0 bases, J shed 5 bases, and the junction held 1 base outside the gene matches. Written as DNA, the CDR3 is TGTGCCAGCAGCTTGGTGGACAGGGGGACCGGGGAGCTGTTTTTT. Protein product: CASSLVDRGTGELFF.

This clone was counted a few times. The rearrangement links TRBV5-1 to TRBJ2-7, with D uncertain. The CDR3 has 11 residues. The germline V gene encodes CDR1 SGHRS and CDR2 YFSETQ. V lost 4 bases, J lost 1 base, and 3 bases lay in between. CDR3 in DNA: TGCGCCAGCAGCCCGTCCTACGAGCAGTACTTC. Protein sequence: CASSPSYEQYF.

The table lists this clone with a few counts. The gene calls are TRBV6-4 and TRBJ1-5; 9 bases are a match to TRBD1. This CDR3 comprises 14 residues. After removal of 7 bases from V and 6 bases from J, the junction contained 7 bases not matched to a gene. Per germline, CDR1 MRHNA and CDR2 SNTAGT. CDR3 region: CASTLQGATQPQHF. In nucleotides, the CDR3 is TGTGCCAGCACTCTACAGGGGGCTACTCAGCCCCAGCATTTT.

V is TRBV7-9 and J is TRBJ1-1; D gene uncertain. The CDR3 runs 16 residues. Trimming left V 4 bases short and J 8 bases short, with 23 bases between. CDR1 SEHNR and CDR2 FQNEAQ come from the germline V gene (reference sequence). CDR3 loop: CASSSNGGVAGVEAFF. In nucleotides, the CDR3 is TGTGCCAGCAGCTCCAATGGAGGAGTCGCCGGGGTAGAAGCTTTCTTT. Using reference TRBV7-9 and TRBJ1-1 for the parts outside the CDR3, the full variable domain is DTGVSQNPRHKITKRGQNVTFRCDPISEHNRLYWYRQTLGQGPEFLTYFQNEAQLEKSRLLSDRFSAERPKGSFSTLEIQRTEQGDSAMYLCASSSNGGVAGVEAFFGQGTRLTVV.

V is TRBV28 and J is TRBJ1-6; D perhaps matches TRBD1 (6 bases). The CDR3 sequence is 15 residues long. Trimming shortened V by 3 bases and J by 7 bases, and 13 bases separated the two germline ends. Germline V gives CDR1 MDHEN, CDR2 SYDVKM. The CDR3, as DNA: TGTGCCAGCAGTTTGTTTGCAGGGGTGAATTCACCCCTCCACTTT. Translated: CASSLFAGVNSPLHF.

Turning to this clone: The junction does not match germline at one end; this may be a read error. This chain links TRBV7-7 with TRBJ2-2; the D gene is possibly TRBD1 (5 bases). The germline CDR1 and CDR2 sequences are SSHAT and FNYEAQ (reference sequence). The CDR3 consists of 13 residues. Here the CDR3 reads CASSADRAGELFF. Written as DNA, the CDR3 is TGTGCTAGCAGCGCCGACAGAGCCGGGGAGCTGTTTTTT.

This clone was seen only a few times. The V call is TRBV7-6, the J call TRBJ1-5, with TRBD1 identical over 11 bases. This CDR3 has 17 residues. CDR1 and CDR2 (germline): SGHVS, FNYEAQ. J gave up 0 bases and V 1 base, and 2 bases lay outside the gene matches. The CDR3 spells CASSLGTGGSSNQPQHF. As DNA, the CDR3 is TGTGCCAGCAGCTTAGGGACAGGGGGCAGTAGCAATCAGCCCCAGCATTTT. Drawing the rest from reference TRBV7-6 and TRBJ1-5, the complete variable domain is GAGVSQSPRYKVTKRGQDVALRCDPISGHVSLYWYRQALGQGPEFLTYFNYEAQQDKSGLPNDRFSAERPEGSISTLTIQRTEQRDSAMYRCASSLGTGGSSNQPQHFGDGTRLSIL.

This sequence joins TRBV5-1 and TRBJ1-1; the D is unclear. The germline V and J ends were trimmed by 1 base and 0 bases, with 4 bases remaining between them. CDR3 length equals 13 residues. CDR1 is SGHRS and CDR2 is YFSETQ in the germline V gene. The CDR3 sequence: CASSLNMNTEAFF. In nucleotides, the CDR3 is TGCGCCAGCAGCTTGAATATGAACACTGAAGCTTTCTTT. Drawing the rest from reference TRBV5-1 and TRBJ1-1, the complete variable domain is KAGVTQTPRYLIKTRGQQVTLSCSPISGHRSVSWYQQTPGQGLQFLFEYFSETQRNKGNFPGRFSGRQFSNSRSEMNVSTLELGDSALYLCASSLNMNTEAFFGQGTRLTVV.

The chain links TRBV9 to TRBJ2-7; TRBD1 is a possible D gene (6 bases). The V gene's germline CDR1 is SGDLS and CDR2 YYNGEE. This CDR3 spans 14 amino acids. Trimming cost V 3 bases and J 2 bases, with 12 bases left between them. CDR3 nucleotide sequence: TGTGCCAGCAGCGGTTACAGGGAACCCTACGAGCAGTACTTC. Its protein is CASSGYREPYEQYF. Combining the CDR3 with reference TRBV9 and TRBJ2-7 gives the whole variable domain DSGVTQTPKHLITATGQRVTLRCSPRSGDLSVYWYQQSLDQGLQFLIQYYNGEERAKGNILERFSAQQFPDLHSELNLSSLELGDSALYFCASSGYREPYEQYFGPGTRLTVT.

The chain combines TRBV2 with TRBJ2-7, with 7 nucleotides matching TRBD1. Germline trimming cut 6 bases from V and 3 bases from J; bases unmatched to any gene: 2. This CDR3 comprises 12 residues. CDR1 and CDR2 from the germline V gene are SNHLY and FYNNEI. The CDR3 DNA reads TGTGCCAGCAGCTCAGGGGGCTACGAGCAGTACTTC. This encodes CASSSGGYEQYF.

This chain connects TRBV7-2 to TRBJ2-4; TRBD2 matches at 7 bases. The CDR3 spans 14 residues. The germline gives CDR1 SGHTA, CDR2 FQGNSA. After removal of 4 bases from V and 2 bases from J, the junction contained 2 bases not matched to a gene. CDR3 sequence (DNA): TGTGCCAGCAGCTCCGGGGGGACCAAAAACATTCAGTACTTC. Protein: CASSSGGTKNIQYF.